This passage covers 8 T cell receptor beta chains from one sample sequenced in a study of metastatic and nonmetastatic thyroid tumors. TCRdb called clones again from the PCR reads with MiXCR. The sample yields fewer than 15,000 clones, 25% to 30% seen once. Ahead of thyroid surgery, no patient had received treatment of any kind. Sequences were obtained from tumor tissue. The receptors were sampled from a female donor with papillary thyroid cancer or a benign thyroid nodule (not recorded which). Some clones in this sample may be carry-over from other donors' samples.

In regard to this clone: Because the CDR3 is missing its conserved closing phenylalanine or tryptophan, this is likely a read error. The limits of the CDR3 on the DNA are not certain, so only TCRdb's listed CDR3 is given. The chain carries TRBV28 and TRBJ2-5; whether TRBD1, the table's D call, matches the DNA was not checked. Ends included, the CDR3 has 8 residues. From germline, CDR1 is MDHEN and CDR2 SYDVKM. Here the CDR3 reads CASSSGPG.

This clone was found a few times. J is TRBJ2-7 and V is TRBV28; 7 nucleotides match TRBD1. V shed 3 bases, J shed 0 bases, and the junction held 5 bases outside the gene matches. The CDR3 contains 15 residues. Germline V gene data show CDR1 as MDHEN and CDR2 as SYDVKM. The CDR3 protein is CASSLVRGHSYEQYF. Here the CDR3 DNA reads TGTGCCAGCAGTTTGGTGAGGGGGCACTCCTACGAGCAGTACTTC.

This clone occurred a few times. Other DNA sequences in this sample translate to the same CDR3. This chain links TRBV6-2 or TRBV6-3 with TRBJ1-6; 9 bases line up with TRBD1. Trimming took 5 bases from V and 8 from J; bases not matched to a gene: 7. Per the germline V gene, CDR1 is MNHEY and CDR2 is SVGEGT. CDR3 length: 15 residues. CDR3 in amino acids: CASSRPGQGDSPLHF. DNA of the CDR3: TGTGCCAGCAGTCGACCGGGACAGGGCGATTCACCCCTCCACTTT.

This clone has only one observation. The genes are TRBV5-1 and TRBJ1-2, with D tentatively TRBD1 (5 bases). This CDR3 is 16 amino acids long. Germline V gene sequence: CDR1 SGHRS, CDR2 YFSETQ. The ends were cut back, 0 bases at V and 6 bases at J, with 18 bases in the middle. The DNA for the CDR3 is TGCGCCAGCAGCTTGGACAGTGGGGCCACCCCACATGGCTACACCTTC. Protein sequence: CASSLDSGATPHGYTF. The full variable domain, completed using reference TRBV5-1 and TRBJ1-2, is KAGVTQTPRYLIKTRGQQVTLSCSPISGHRSVSWYQQTPGQGLQFLFEYFSETQRNKGNFPGRFSGRQFSNSRSEMNVSTLELGDSALYLCASSLDSGATPHGYTFGSGTRLTVV.

This clone was counted at least ten times. This chain links TRBV9 with TRBJ2-5, with 9 bases that match TRBD2. This CDR3 contains 19 residues. CDR1 and CDR2 from the germline V gene are SGDLS and YYNGEE. The V gene end was trimmed by 7 bases and the J gene end by 6 bases; junction bases not matched to a gene: 25. The CDR3 nucleotides read TGTGCCAGCCGTCCCTCTGATTGGGGCGGGAGGGCCGGATTCAAGACCCAGTACTTC. The encoded protein is CASRPSDWGGRAGFKTQYF.

This clone was seen repeatedly, ten times or more. The same CDR3 arises from other DNA sequences in this sample as well. The chain combines TRBV29-1 with TRBJ2-1, with TRBD2 as a possible D gene (5 bases). V was trimmed by 4 bases and J by 7 bases, leaving 11 bases between them. Germline V lookup: CDR1 SQVTM, CDR2 ANQGSEA. The CDR3 has 12 residues. The CDR3 DNA reads as TGCAGCGTTGGCGGACTTTCTAATGAGCAGTTCTTC. Protein: CSVGGLSNEQFF.

Sample share makes this clone medium-sized. The CDR3 here is CASSIIRGQGSNQPQHF. The CDR3 DNA is TGTGCCAGTAGTATAATTAGAGGGCAGGGGTCCAATCAGCCCCAGCATTTT. The V and J genes are TRBV19 and TRBJ1-5, with D possibly matching TRBD1 (6 bases). V lost 2 bases, J lost 3 bases, and 17 bases lay in between. CDR3 length: 17 amino acids. Germline V gene data show CDR1 as LNHDA and CDR2 as SQIVND (reference sequence).

V is TRBV20-1 and J is TRBJ2-1, with 7 nucleotides matching TRBD2. After removal of 3 bases from V and 4 bases from J, the junction contained 3 bases not matched to a gene. The CDR3 covers 13 residues. The V gene's germline CDR1 is DFQATT and CDR2 SNEGSKA (reference sequence). CDR3 region: CSARASGYNEQFF. The CDR3 DNA reads TGCAGTGCTAGGGCTAGCGGTTACAATGAGCAGTTCTTC.